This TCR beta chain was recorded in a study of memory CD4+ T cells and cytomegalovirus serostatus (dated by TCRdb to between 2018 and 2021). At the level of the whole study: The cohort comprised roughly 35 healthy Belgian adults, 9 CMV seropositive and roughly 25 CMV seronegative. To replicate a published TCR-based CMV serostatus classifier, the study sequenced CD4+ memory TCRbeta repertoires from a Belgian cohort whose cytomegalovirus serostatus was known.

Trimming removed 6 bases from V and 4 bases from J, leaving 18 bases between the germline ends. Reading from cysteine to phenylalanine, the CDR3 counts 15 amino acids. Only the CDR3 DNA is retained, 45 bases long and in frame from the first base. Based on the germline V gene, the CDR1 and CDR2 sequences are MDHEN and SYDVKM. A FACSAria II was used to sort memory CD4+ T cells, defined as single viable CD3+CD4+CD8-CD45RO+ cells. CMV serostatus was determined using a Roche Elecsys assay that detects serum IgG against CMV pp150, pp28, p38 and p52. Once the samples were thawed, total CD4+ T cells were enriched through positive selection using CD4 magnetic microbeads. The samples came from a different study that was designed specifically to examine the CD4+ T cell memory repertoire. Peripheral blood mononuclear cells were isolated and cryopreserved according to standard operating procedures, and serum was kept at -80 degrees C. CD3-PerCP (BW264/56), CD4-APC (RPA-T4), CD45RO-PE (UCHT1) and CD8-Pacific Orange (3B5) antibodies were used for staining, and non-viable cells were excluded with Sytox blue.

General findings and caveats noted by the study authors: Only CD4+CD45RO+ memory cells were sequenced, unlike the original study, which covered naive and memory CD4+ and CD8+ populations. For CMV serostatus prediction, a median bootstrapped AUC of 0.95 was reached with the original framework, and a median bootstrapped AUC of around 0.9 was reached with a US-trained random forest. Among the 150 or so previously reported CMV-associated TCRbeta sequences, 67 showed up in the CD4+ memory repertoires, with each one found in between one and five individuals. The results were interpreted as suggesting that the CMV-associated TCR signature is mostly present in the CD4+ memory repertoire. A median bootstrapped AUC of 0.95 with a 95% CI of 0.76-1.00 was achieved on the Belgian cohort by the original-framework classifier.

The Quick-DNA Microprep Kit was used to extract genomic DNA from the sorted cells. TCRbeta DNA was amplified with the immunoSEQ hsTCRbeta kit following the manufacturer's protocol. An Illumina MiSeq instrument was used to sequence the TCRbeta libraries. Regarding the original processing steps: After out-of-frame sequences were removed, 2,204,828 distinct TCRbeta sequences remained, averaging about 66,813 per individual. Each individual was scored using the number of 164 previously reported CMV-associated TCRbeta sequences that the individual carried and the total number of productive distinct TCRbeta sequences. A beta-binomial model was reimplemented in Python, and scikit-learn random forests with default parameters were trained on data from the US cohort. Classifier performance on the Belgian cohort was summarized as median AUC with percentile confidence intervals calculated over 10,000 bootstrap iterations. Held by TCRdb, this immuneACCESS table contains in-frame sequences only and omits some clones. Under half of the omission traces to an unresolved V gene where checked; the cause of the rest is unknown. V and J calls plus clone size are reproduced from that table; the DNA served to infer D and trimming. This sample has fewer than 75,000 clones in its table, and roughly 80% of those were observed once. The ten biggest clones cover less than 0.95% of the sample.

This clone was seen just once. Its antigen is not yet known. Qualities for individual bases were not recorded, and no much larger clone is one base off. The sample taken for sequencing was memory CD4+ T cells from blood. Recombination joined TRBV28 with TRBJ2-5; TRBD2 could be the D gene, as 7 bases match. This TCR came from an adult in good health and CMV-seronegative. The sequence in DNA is TGTGCCAGCAGCCAAGGGGGGGGCTGGGGAGAGACCCAGTACTTC. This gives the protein CASSQGGGWGETQYF. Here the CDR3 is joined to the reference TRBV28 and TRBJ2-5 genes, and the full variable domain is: DVKVTQSSRYLVKRTGEKVFLECVQDMDHENMFWYRQDPGLGLRLIYFSYDVKMKEKGDIPEGYSVSREKKERFSLILESASTNQTSMYLCASSQGGGWGETQYFGPGTRLLVL.